This is a list of T cell receptor beta chains from one sample in a study of blood T cell repertoires in COVID-19. Clones were sequenced by immunoSEQ multiplex PCR, and TCRdb holds only the in-frame ones, with some missing. The table shows around 140,000 clones, with over 75% occurring only once. The sequencing input was peripheral blood. These receptors were collected from a woman in her forties or fifties with acute or convalescent COVID-19. CDR3s include the opening cysteine and the closing phenylalanine or tryptophan. D genes are given only for firm matches. Clone size appears in some rows only: once, few, many, or a class for an expanded clone.

TRBD2	NA	TRBV2	TRBJ2-1	TGTGCCAGCAGCGTAGCGGGGGGCTCCTACAATGAGCAGTTCTTC	CASSVAGGSYNEQFF
TRBD2	once	TRBV9	TRBJ2-7	TGTGCCAGCAGCGTAGCGTTCGGACTAGCGGTCGAGCAGTACTTC	CASSVAFGLAVEQYF
TRBD1	NA	TRBV7-9	TRBJ1-2	TGTGCCAGCAGCCGGGACAGCAACTATGGCTACACCTTC	CASSRDSNYGYTF
TRBD2	NA	TRBV9	TRBJ2-2	TGTGCCAGCAGCGGACTAGCCGGTAGCACCGGGGAGCTGTTTTTT	CASSGLAGSTGELFF
NA	NA	TRBV3-1/TRBV3-2	TRBJ2-1	TGTGCCAGCACCAAAGGTAGCGGAAATGAGCAGTTCTTC	CASTKGSGNEQFF
NA	NA	TRBV29-1	TRBJ1-2	TGCAGCGTCACACAGACGTTGTATGGCTACACCTTC	CSVTQTLYGYTF
NA	once	TRBV30	TRBJ1-4	TGTGCCTGGAGTGTAGCGGGTGGGGCGGATAAACTGTTTTTT	CAWSVAGGADKLFF
TRBD1	NA	TRBV7-9	TRBJ1-3	TGTGCCAGCAGCTTAGGACAGGGACCCCTCTCTGGAAACACCATATATTTT	CASSLGQGPLSGNTIYF
NA	NA	TRBV6-2/TRBV6-3	TRBJ2-5	TGTGCCAGCAGTTACTCGGAGGTAGCGGAGACCCAGTACTTC	CASSYSEVAETQYF
TRBD1	NA	TRBV10-3	TRBJ2-2	TGTGCCATCACCGGGGACAGGTCGACCGGGGAGCTGTTTTTT	CAITGDRSTGELFF
TRBD1	NA	TRBV27	TRBJ2-1	TGTGCCAGCAGTTTGGGTACAGGGGAACCTGACAATGAGCAGTTCTTC	CASSLGTGEPDNEQFF
NA	NA	TRBV5-6	TRBJ1-4	TGTGCCAGCCACATCAGGGGAGCTAATGAAAAACTGTTTTTT	CASHIRGANEKLFF
NA	NA	TRBV4-1	TRBJ1-4	TGCGCCAGCAGCCTTGGCGACAGAGCAACTAATGAAAAACTGTTTTTT	CASSLGDRATNEKLFF
TRBD2	NA	TRBV29-1	TRBJ2-3	TGCAGCGTTGTGGGGACTAGCGGGAGTGTAGCAGATACGCAGTATTTT	CSVVGTSGSVADTQYF
NA	NA	TRBV29-1	TRBJ1-1	TGCAGCGTTGGATCGACAGTGAACACTGAAGCTTTCTTT	CSVGSTVNTEAFF
NA	NA	TRBV15	TRBJ1-6	TGTGCCACCAGCTGGGCCAATTCACCCCTCCACTTT	CATSWANSPLHF
NA	NA	TRBV2	TRBJ2-7	TGTGCCAGCAGTGAGTGGCCGACTACCTACGAGCAGTACTTC	CASSEWPTTYEQYF
NA	few	TRBV7-3	TRBJ1-1	TGTGCCAGCAGCTTAACCCCTTTCGAGGTTAGGACTGAAGCTTTCTTT	CASSLTPFEVRTEAFF
NA	once	TRBV4-1	TRBJ2-3	TGCGCCAGCAGCCAAGAGCGGAGCCGAACAGATACGCAGTATTTT	CASSQERSRTDTQYF
NA	NA	TRBV18	TRBJ1-4	TGTGCCAGCTCACCAACAGGTAGAAATGAAAAACTGTTTTTT	CASSPTGRNEKLFF
NA	NA	TRBV2	TRBJ1-5	TGTGCCAGCGGAGCGGAAACGGCTAGCAATCAGCCCCAGCATTTT	CASGAETASNQPQHF
TRBD1	NA	TRBV7-2	TRBJ2-5	TGTGCCAGCAGCCCTGGACAGGGGAGGGAGACCCAGTACTTC	CASSPGQGRETQYF
TRBD1	NA	TRBV19	TRBJ1-2	TGTGCCAGTAGAGATGGACAGGGGGGCTATGGCTACACCTTC	CASRDGQGGYGYTF
TRBD1	NA	TRBV6-4	TRBJ1-1	TGTGCCAGCACCGGACAGGGGTGGACTGAAGCTTTCTTT	CASTGQGWTEAFF
NA	once	TRBV2	TRBJ2-3	TGTGCCAGCACCCTCCGGACTCAACCCACAGATACGCAGTATTTT	CASTLRTQPTDTQYF